Listed below are T cell receptor beta chains from one sample, sequenced in a study of blood T cells in healthy people across ages. TCRdb re-called the 5' RACE reads with MiXCR, one entry per CDR3 protein. The sample yields about 1.8 million distinct CDR3 sequences, approximately 50% seen once. Material for sequencing was blood. The source is a woman aged 40 to 50 in good health. The CDR3 runs from the conserved cysteine through the conserved F or W. D genes are given only for firm matches. Clone size is not always given. Where it is, it says once, few, many or a class for expanded clones.

V gene	J gene	D gene	clone size	CDR3 DNA	CDR3 protein
TRBV20-1	TRBJ2-1	.	.	TGCAGTGCTACATTCCCACTAGGAGGTAACAATGAGCAGTTCTTC	CSATFPLGGNNEQFF
TRBV6-2/TRBV6-3	TRBJ2-5	.	.	TGTGCCAGCAGTTTCGGAGACTTCTCCGGGGAGACCCAGTACTTC	CASSFGDFSGETQYF
TRBV2	TRBJ2-5	TRBD1	once	TGTGCCAGCAGTCCTTTACGGGACAGCCAAGAGACCCAGTACTTC	CASSPLRDSQETQYF
TRBV6-5	TRBJ1-3	TRBD1	.	TGTGCCAGCAGTTACTCGACAGGGGGATCTGGAAACACCATATATTTT	CASSYSTGGSGNTIYF
TRBV10-3	TRBJ2-3	TRBD1	few	TGTGCCATCACGGGACAGGGTACCACAGATACGCAGTATTTT	CAITGQGTTDTQYF
TRBV10-1	TRBJ2-1	TRBD1	few	TGCGCCAGCAGCTCGGCGGGCGCAGGGGGCCATGAGCAGTTCTTC	CASSSAGAGGHEQFF
TRBV11-2	TRBJ2-3	TRBD1	many	TGTGCCAGCAAGGTGGGACAGGGGACCACAGATACGCAGTATTTT	CASKVGQGTTDTQYF
TRBV25-1	TRBJ1-1	.	.	TGTGCCAGCAGAGGACTCGGGGCTTTCTTT	CASRGLGAFF
TRBV24-1	TRBJ2-6	.	.	TGTGCCACCACCTCAGTCGGGGACTCTACTGGGGCCAACGTCCTGACTTTC	CATTSVGDSTGANVLTF
TRBV12-3/TRBV12-4	TRBJ1-2	TRBD1	.	TGTGCCAGCAGTTTAGGTTCGACAGGGGCTCGAGATGGCTACACCTTC	CASSLGSTGARDGYTF
TRBV4-3	TRBJ2-5	.	few	TGCGCCAGCAGCCAACTGTATCCTCCGGGGCGGGAGACCCAGTACTTC	CASSQLYPPGRETQYF
TRBV9	TRBJ1-6	TRBD1	.	TGTGCCAGCAGCGCGACAGGGGCAAGTTCACCCCTCCACTTT	CASSATGASSPLHF
TRBV7-2	TRBJ1-5	TRBD1	.	TGTGCCAGCAGCTTAGGGGACAGGCTATATAGCAATCAGCCCCAGCATTTT	CASSLGDRLYSNQPQHF
TRBV4-2	TRBJ1-2	TRBD1	.	TGTGCCAGCAGCCAAGATCAACAGGGGGCGTCTGGCTACACCTTC	CASSQDQQGASGYTF
TRBV10-3	TRBJ1-1	.	few	TGTGCCATCAGTGCAGGGGTCTATGCTGAAGCTTTCTTT	CAISAGVYAEAFF
TRBV13	TRBJ2-3	.	.	TGTGCCAGCAGCCTCGGGTGGGGGGCCTTGGGGGCAGATACGCAGTATTTT	CASSLGWGALGADTQYF
TRBV7-9	TRBJ1-2	.	.	TGTGCCAGCAGCTTAGAGGGCAGGACAGCCTATGGCTACACCTTC	CASSLEGRTAYGYTF
TRBV12-3/TRBV12-4	TRBJ2-5	.	.	TGTGCCAGCAGTTTCGGCAGCGCGGAGACCCAGTACTTC	CASSFGSAETQYF
TRBV7-2	TRBJ2-5	.	few	TGTGCCAGCAGCTTAGGGAGCGTAGCCGGGGAGACCCAGTACTTC	CASSLGSVAGETQYF
TRBV18	TRBJ2-3	.	.	TGTGCCAGCTCACCGGAGCAAAACACAGATACGCAGTATTTT	CASSPEQNTDTQYF
TRBV6-5	TRBJ2-5	TRBD1	.	TGTGCCAGCAGTTGGAACAGGGGGCTTGGAGAGACCCAGTACTTC	CASSWNRGLGETQYF
TRBV12-3/TRBV12-4	TRBJ2-3	.	.	TGTGCCAGCAGTTTAAACTTAGCGGAAAGCACAGATACGCAGTATTTT	CASSLNLAESTDTQYF
TRBV20-1	TRBJ2-3	.	few	TGCAGTGCTCGACAACCCTCGCCGGCAGATACGCAGTATTTT	CSARQPSPADTQYF
TRBV7-2	TRBJ1-2	.	.	TGTGCCAGCAGCTTAGGTTACAATAACTATGGCTACACCTTC	CASSLGYNNYGYTF
TRBV28	TRBJ2-4	.	.	TGTGCCAGCAACAAGGAGGCAGGGGAATCCAAAAACATTCAGTACTTC	CASNKEAGESKNIQYF
TRBV7-9	TRBJ2-5	.	.	TGTGCCAGCAGCTTATTCGGACAGCTACAAGAGACCCAGTACTTC	CASSLFGQLQETQYF
TRBV4-3	TRBJ1-1	.	.	TGCGCCAGCAGCCAGGGAATAGTCTCTGAAGCTTTCTTT	CASSQGIVSEAFF
TRBV15	TRBJ2-4	TRBD2	few	TGTGCCACCAGCAGGGCTGGGGATTCGGGACTAGAGGCGGGGAACATTCAGTACTTC	CATSRAGDSGLEAGNIQYF
TRBV6-2/TRBV6-3	TRBJ2-5	.	.	TGTGCCATCCAGGACTACCAAGAGACCCAGTACTTC	CAIQDYQETQYF
TRBV5-1	TRBJ1-2	.	.	TGCGCCAGCAGCTTCCCCAGGGCGGACTATGGCTACACCTTC	CASSFPRADYGYTF
TRBV7-3	TRBJ2-5	TRBD1	.	TGTGCCAGCAGCTTGGACAGGTTGGGGGCCCAGTACTTC	CASSLDRLGAQYF
TRBV7-2	TRBJ2-1	TRBD2	few	TGTGCCAGCAGCCTGACTAGCGGGGTCGCCTACAATGAGCAGTTCTTC	CASSLTSGVAYNEQFF
TRBV20-1	TRBJ2-5	TRBD2	.	TGCAGTGCCGGGTCCCCTAGCGGGGGGCAAGAGACCCAGTACTTC	CSAGSPSGGQETQYF
TRBV6-1	TRBJ1-1	.	.	TGTGCCAGTAACGAATACACTGAAGCTTTCTTT	CASNEYTEAFF
TRBV5-1	TRBJ2-1	TRBD2	.	TGCGCCAGCAGCTCTGGACTAGCGGGGGAGTACAATGAGCAGTTCTTC	CASSSGLAGEYNEQFF
TRBV7-2	TRBJ2-1	.	few	TGTGCCAGCAGCTTAGTGGCAAAGAGGAATGAGCAGTTCTTC	CASSLVAKRNEQFF
TRBV9	TRBJ2-1	.	.	TGTGCCAGCAGCGGTACTGCGGAAACCTACAATGAGCAGTTCTTC	CASSGTAETYNEQFF
TRBV5-1	TRBJ1-1	.	once	TGCGCCAGCAGCGGTACAGGGTTCGTGAACACTGAAGCTTTCTTT	CASSGTGFVNTEAFF
TRBV27	TRBJ2-5	TRBD2	.	TGTGCCAGCAGGGGACTAGCGGCCGGGGAGACCCAGTACTTC	CASRGLAAGETQYF
TRBV3-1	TRBJ2-3	TRBD2	once	TGTGCCAGCAGCCAAGAAGGTCTAGCGGGGGACCTCGTGGATGCGCAGTATTTT	CASSQEGLAGDLVDAQYF
TRBV7-9	TRBJ2-1	.	.	TGTGCCAGCAGCTTAGGGGCCGGATCTTACTACAATGAGCAGTTCTTC	CASSLGAGSYYNEQFF
TRBV24-1	TRBJ2-1	.	.	TGTGCCACCACCGGTCGAAGTACAGATTACAATGAGCAGTTCTTC	CATTGRSTDYNEQFF
TRBV6-1	TRBJ2-3	.	.	TGTGCCAGCAGCCTCAGAGGACAGTTTAGCACAGATACGCAGTATTTT	CASSLRGQFSTDTQYF
TRBV27	TRBJ2-3	TRBD2	.	TGTGCCAGCAGTTCGGCTAGCGGGACTCTTACAGATACGCAGTATTTT	CASSSASGTLTDTQYF
TRBV7-8	TRBJ1-1	.	.	TGTGCCAGCAGCTTAGCGGCCCAACAGGGTGGCGGCACTGAAGCTTTCTTT	CASSLAAQQGGGTEAFF
TRBV20-1	TRBJ2-5	TRBD1	.	TGCAGTGCTCCCCCCGGGGACAGGCAAGAGACCCAGTACTTC	CSAPPGDRQETQYF
TRBV5-8	TRBJ2-7	TRBD1	.	TGTGCCAGCAGCGAGGGACAGGGTGCTTCCCCCGTCTACGAGCAGTACTTC	CASSEGQGASPVYEQYF
TRBV10-3	TRBJ2-3	.	.	TGTGCCATCAGTGAGCCAGCGGGTAACACAGATACGCAGTATTTT	CAISEPAGNTDTQYF
TRBV7-9	TRBJ1-2	.	.	TGTGCCAGCAGCTTAGAGGAGGGGCTCTATGGCTACACCTTC	CASSLEEGLYGYTF
TRBV7-9	TRBJ2-1	TRBD2	.	TGTGCCAGCAGCTTAGGTGGGGGGGTCGGGCACAATGAGCAGTTCTTC	CASSLGGGVGHNEQFF
TRBV10-3	TRBJ2-7	TRBD1	.	TGTGCCATCAGCCCGGACAGGGCCCCCTACGAGCAGTACTTC	CAISPDRAPYEQYF
TRBV7-2	TRBJ1-2	.	few	TGTGCCAGCAGCTTAGGAGGGAGGGCCTATGGCTACACCTTC	CASSLGGRAYGYTF
TRBV4-3	TRBJ2-3	.	few	TGCGCCAGCAGCCAAGATGAGTTAGCTAGGTTCGCAGATACGCAGTATTTT	CASSQDELARFADTQYF
TRBV5-1	TRBJ2-5	.	.	TGCGCCAGCAGCTTGTTAGGGTCTCCCCAAGAGACCCAGTACTTC	CASSLLGSPQETQYF
TRBV4-2	TRBJ1-4	.	few	TGTGCCAGCAGCCAAGGGTCCAAAGAAAAACTGTTTTTT	CASSQGSKEKLFF
TRBV16	TRBJ1-6	.	.	TGTGCCAGCAGCCAATCGAGGAAAGGGAATAATTCACCCCTCCACTTT	CASSQSRKGNNSPLHF
TRBV4-3	TRBJ2-3	.	.	TGCGCCAGCAGCCAGGAAGGGGCTAGAACAGATACGCAGTATTTT	CASSQEGARTDTQYF